The 13 T cell receptor beta chains reported below all come from one sample, sequenced in a study of regulatory T cells in long-lasting Graves disease. Researchers made TCR beta libraries by using iRepertoire HTBI primers and running Arm-PCR on CDR3 regions. TCRdb re-called the multiplex PCR reads through MiXCR, storing one row per CDR3 protein. This sample has roughly 470,000 distinct CDR3 sequences; around 20% occur once, and the top ten carry about 8.3%. Time point indicated: persistent/refractory GD, antithyroid drugs over 5 years with positive TRAb. After RNA was extracted from PBMCs, the TCR library was made from it. Sequenced here: peripheral blood mononuclear cells (PBMCs), sampled when the disease was refractory, from a patient treated with antithyroid drugs. These receptors were taken from a female donor with Graves disease.

This chain uses TRBV2 with TRBJ1-2; D unclear. This CDR3 has 14 residues. Germline CDR1 and CDR2: SNHLY and FYNNEI. V was cut by 4 bases and J by 4 bases, with 13 bases left in between. CDR3 DNA sequence: TGTGCCAGCAGTGCATTGGACGGCATCTATGGCTACACCTTC. Protein: CASSALDGIYGYTF.

As for this clonotype: Possible read error: a much larger clone is one base away. This chain joins TRBV20-1 and TRBJ2-5; 9 bases are shared with TRBD1. CDR3 length equals 13 residues. Germline CDR1 DFQATT, CDR2 SNEGSKA (reference sequence). The junction had 7 bases not matched to a gene; V was cut back by 5 bases and J by 6 bases. In DNA form, the CDR3 reads TGCAGTGCTGGGGGACAGGGTTCGAAGACCCAGTACTTC. As protein: CSAGGQGSKTQYF.

A few counts support this clonotype. The chain uses TRBV7-3 and TRBJ2-3, with 7 bases aligning to TRBD2. Germline loops: CDR1 SGHTA, CDR2 FQGTGA. With V trimmed by 4 bases and J by 6 bases, 4 bases remained unmatched. This CDR3 spans 13 amino acids. CDR3 residues: CASSSPTSDTQYF. CDR3 in DNA: TGTGCCAGCAGCTCCCCGACTAGCGATACGCAGTATTTT. The full variable domain, with the rest looked up from reference TRBV7-3 and TRBJ2-3, is GAGVSQTPSNKVTEKGKYVELRCDPISGHTALYWYRQSLGQGPEFLIYFQGTGAADDSGLPNDRFFAVRPEGSVSTLKIQRTERGDSAVYLCASSSPTSDTQYFGPGTRLTVL.

This clonotype was observed a few times. The chain uses TRBV4-2 and TRBJ2-7; the match to TRBD1 covers 8 bases. The CDR3 is 15 residues long. Germline CDR1 LGHNA, CDR2 YNFKEQ. V lost 0 bases, J lost 2 bases, and 3 bases stayed unmatched. The CDR3 region is CASSQEGQATYEQYF. CDR3 in DNA: TGTGCCAGCAGCCAAGAGGGACAGGCAACCTACGAGCAGTACTTC.

This chain joins TRBV7-2 and TRBJ1-1, with TRBD1 as a possible D gene (5 bases). V was pared by 1 base and J by 3 bases, with 15 bases between. The CDR3 totals 16 residues. The germline V gene has CDR1 SGHTA and CDR2 FQGNSA. CDR3 sequence: CASSLVGEGLDTEAFF. CDR3 bases: TGTGCCAGCAGCTTAGTAGGGGAAGGTCTAGACACTGAAGCTTTCTTT. Supplemented by reference TRBV7-2 and TRBJ1-1, the full variable domain reads GAGVSQSPSNKVTEKGKDVELRCDPISGHTALYWYRQSLGQGLEFLIYFQGNSAPDKSGLPSDRFSAERTGGSVSTLTIQRTQQEDSAVYLCASSLVGEGLDTEAFFGQGTRLTVV.

This clonotype was observed a few times. The CDR3 DNA sequence: TGTGCCAGTCAACTAGGTCGACAAGAGACCCAGTACTTC. It encodes CASQLGRQETQYF. This sequence joins TRBV19 and TRBJ2-5; a weak D match, TRBD2 (5 bases). The CDR3 is made up of 13 amino acids. The germline V and J ends were trimmed by 8 bases and 2 bases, with 12 bases remaining between them. Germline assignment: CDR1 LNHDA and CDR2 SQIVND (reference sequence). The full variable domain, completed using reference TRBV19 and TRBJ2-5, is DGGITQSPKYLFRKEGQNVTLSCEQNLNHDAMYWYRQDPGQGLRLIYYSQIVNDFQKGDIAEGYSVSREKKESFPLTVTSAQKNPTAFYLCASQLGRQETQYFGPGTRLLVL.

The chain is built from TRBV29-1 and TRBJ2-7; 7 bases line up with TRBD2. V shed 2 bases, J shed 2 bases, and the junction held 15 bases outside the gene matches. The CDR3 is made up of 17 amino acids. Germline CDR1 and CDR2: SQVTM and ANQGSEA. In DNA form, the CDR3 reads TGCAGCGTTGAATCTGTCCTCGGGGGAGGGTCCCCCTACGAGCAGTACTTC. Amino acids: CSVESVLGGGSPYEQYF.

This clonotype was detected many times. V gene TRBV7-2 combines with J gene TRBJ1-6; no reliable D call. This CDR3 region has 16 residues. CDR1 is SGHTA and CDR2 is FQGNSA in the germline V gene. V shed 5 bases and J shed 5 bases, with 16 bases lying between them. The CDR3: CASSTGGGSNNSPLHF. CDR3 DNA sequence: TGTGCCAGCAGCACCGGCGGAGGGTCGAATAATTCACCCCTCCACTTT.

This clonotype appeared a few times. The V and J genes are TRBV6-2 or TRBV6-3 and TRBJ2-1; the D is unclear. The CDR3 contains 14 residues. V dropped 2 bases and J dropped 9 bases, with 14 bases sitting between them. CDR1 and CDR2 (germline): MNHEY, SVGEGT. The CDR3 coding sequence is TGTGCCAGCAGTTACAACCGACCCCTTAGTGAGCAGTTCTTC. Its translation: CASSYNRPLSEQFF.

There are many counts of this clonotype. V and J are TRBV6-2 or TRBV6-3 and TRBJ2-7, with a tentative D call TRBD1 (6 bases). Trimming cost V 3 bases and J 6 bases, with 9 bases left between them. Germline CDR1 reads MNHEY; CDR2 reads SVGEGT. The CDR3 consists of 12 residues. The DNA for the CDR3 is TGTGCCAGCAGTTATACAGGGTCCGAGCAGTACTTC. This translates into CASSYTGSEQYF.

Ten or more counts support this clonotype. The rearrangement uses TRBV7-2 and TRBJ2-7; 12 bases map to TRBD2. The CDR3 is 15 amino acids. CDR1 is SGHTA, CDR2 FQGNSA, per germline. J gave up 4 bases and V 2 bases, and 3 bases lay outside the gene matches. The CDR3 bases are TGTGCCAGCAGCTTAAGCACTAGCGGGAGGTACGAGCAGTACTTC. It specifies CASSLSTSGRYEQYF.

This clonotype came up many times. The gene calls are TRBV7-2 and TRBJ2-7, with 8 bases lining up with TRBD1. V was pared by 6 bases and J by 4 bases, with 26 bases of the junction left unmatched. Germline values: CDR1 SGHTA, CDR2 FQGNSA. CDR3 length: 20 residues. The CDR3 sequence is CASSFGSGQGLILGNYEQYF. CDR3 sequence (DNA): TGTGCCAGCAGTTTTGGATCTGGACAGGGACTGATCCTGGGCAATTACGAGCAGTACTTC.

This clonotype was seen ten or more times. The chain employs TRBV24-1 and TRBJ2-5; 10 bases are a match to TRBD1. Trimming removed 4 bases from V and 1 base from J; junction bases left unmatched: 8. The V gene's germline CDR1 is KGHDR and CDR2 SFDVKD. This CDR3 is built from 17 residues. The CDR3 here is CATSESGQGPAQETQYF. The CDR3 coding sequence is TGTGCCACCAGTGAATCGGGACAGGGGCCAGCCCAAGAGACCCAGTACTTC.